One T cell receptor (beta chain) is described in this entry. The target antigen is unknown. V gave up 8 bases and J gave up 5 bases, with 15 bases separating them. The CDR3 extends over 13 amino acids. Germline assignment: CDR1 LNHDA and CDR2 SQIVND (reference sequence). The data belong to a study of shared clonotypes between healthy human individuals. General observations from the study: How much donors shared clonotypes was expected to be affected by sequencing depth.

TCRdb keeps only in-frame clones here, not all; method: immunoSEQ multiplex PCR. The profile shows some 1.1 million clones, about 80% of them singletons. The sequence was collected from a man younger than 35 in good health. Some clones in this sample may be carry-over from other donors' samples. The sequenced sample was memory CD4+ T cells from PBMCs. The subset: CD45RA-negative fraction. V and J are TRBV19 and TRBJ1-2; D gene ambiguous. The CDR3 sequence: CASDPHSLYGYTF. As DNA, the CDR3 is TGTGCCAGTGACCCACACAGTTTATATGGCTACACCTTC.